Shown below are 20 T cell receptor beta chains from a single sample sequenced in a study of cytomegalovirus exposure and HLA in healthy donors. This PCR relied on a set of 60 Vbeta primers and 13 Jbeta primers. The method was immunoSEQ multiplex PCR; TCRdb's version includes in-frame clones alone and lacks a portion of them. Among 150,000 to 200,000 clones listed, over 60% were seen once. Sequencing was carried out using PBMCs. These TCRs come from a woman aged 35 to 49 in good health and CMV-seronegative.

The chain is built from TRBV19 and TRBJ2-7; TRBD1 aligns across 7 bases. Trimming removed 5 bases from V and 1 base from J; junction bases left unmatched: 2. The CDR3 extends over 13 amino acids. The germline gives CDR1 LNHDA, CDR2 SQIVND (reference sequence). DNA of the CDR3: TGTGCCAGTAGTTTGGGACAGTCCTACGAGCAGTACTTC. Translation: CASSLGQSYEQYF.

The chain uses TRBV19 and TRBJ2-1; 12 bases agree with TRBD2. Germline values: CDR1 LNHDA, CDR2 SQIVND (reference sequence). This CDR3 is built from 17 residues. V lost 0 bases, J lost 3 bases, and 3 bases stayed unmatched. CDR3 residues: CASSIDGTSGRYNEQFF. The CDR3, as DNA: TGTGCCAGTAGTATAGACGGGACTAGCGGGCGCTACAATGAGCAGTTCTTC.

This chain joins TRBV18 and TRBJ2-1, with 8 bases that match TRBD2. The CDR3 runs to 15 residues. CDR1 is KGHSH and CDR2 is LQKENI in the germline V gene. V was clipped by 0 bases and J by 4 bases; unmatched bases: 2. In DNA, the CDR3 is TGTGCCAGCTCACCACCCACTAGCGGTTACAATGAGCAGTTCTTC. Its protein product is CASSPPTSGYNEQFF.

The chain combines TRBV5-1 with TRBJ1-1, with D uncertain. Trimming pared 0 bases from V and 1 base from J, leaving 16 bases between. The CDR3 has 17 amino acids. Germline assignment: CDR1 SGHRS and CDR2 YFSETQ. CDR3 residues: CASSLALWEKRNTEAFF. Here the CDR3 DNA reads TGCGCCAGCAGCTTGGCCCTGTGGGAGAAGAGGAACACTGAAGCTTTCTTT.

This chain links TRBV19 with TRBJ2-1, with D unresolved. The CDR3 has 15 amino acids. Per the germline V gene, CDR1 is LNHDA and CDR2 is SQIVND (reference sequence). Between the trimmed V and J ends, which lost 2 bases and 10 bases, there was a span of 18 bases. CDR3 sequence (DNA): TGTGCCAGTAGTATAAAAATCCAGACACCGAACGAGCAGTTCTTC. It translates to CASSIKIQTPNEQFF.

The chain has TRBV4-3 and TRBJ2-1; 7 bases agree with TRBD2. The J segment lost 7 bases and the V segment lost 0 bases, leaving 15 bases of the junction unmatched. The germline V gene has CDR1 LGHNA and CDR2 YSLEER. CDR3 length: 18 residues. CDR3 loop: CASSQDWGVSGTLNEQFF. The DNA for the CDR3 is TGCGCCAGCAGCCAAGATTGGGGCGTAAGCGGGACCTTAAATGAGCAGTTCTTC.

CDR3 sequence (DNA): TGTGCCAGCAGCTTATTATCGGGGATTGAGCAGTTCTTC. It is translated as CASSLLSGIEQFF. This chain links TRBV7-3 with TRBJ2-1; tentative D call: TRBD2 (5 bases). Germline V gene data show CDR1 as SGHTA and CDR2 as FQGTGA. Trimming left V 2 bases short and J 9 bases short, with 11 bases between. The CDR3 covers 13 residues. Drawing the rest from reference TRBV7-3 and TRBJ2-1, the complete variable domain is GAGVSQTPSNKVTEKGKYVELRCDPISGHTALYWYRQSLGQGPEFLIYFQGTGAADDSGLPNDRFFAVRPEGSVSTLKIQRTERGDSAVYLCASSLLSGIEQFFGPGTRLTVL.

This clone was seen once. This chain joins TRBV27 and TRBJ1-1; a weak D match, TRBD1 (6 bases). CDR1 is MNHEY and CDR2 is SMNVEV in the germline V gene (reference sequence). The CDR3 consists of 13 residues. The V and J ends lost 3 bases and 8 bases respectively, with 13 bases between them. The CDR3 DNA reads TGTGCCAGCAGTTTCCTAACTCAGGGGGAAGCTTTCTTT. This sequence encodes CASSFLTQGEAFF.

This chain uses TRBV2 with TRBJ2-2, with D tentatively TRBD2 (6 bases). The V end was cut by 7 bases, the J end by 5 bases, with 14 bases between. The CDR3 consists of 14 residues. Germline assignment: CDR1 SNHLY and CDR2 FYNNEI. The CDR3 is CASNAGTGTGELFF. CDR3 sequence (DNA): TGTGCCAGCAACGCGGGGACCGGGACCGGGGAGCTGTTTTTT.

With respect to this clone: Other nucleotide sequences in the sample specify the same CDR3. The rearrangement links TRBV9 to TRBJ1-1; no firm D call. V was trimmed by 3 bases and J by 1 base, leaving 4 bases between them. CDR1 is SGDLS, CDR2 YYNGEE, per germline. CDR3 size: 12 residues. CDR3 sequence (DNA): TGTGCCAGCAGCGCCTCGAACACTGAAGCTTTCTTT. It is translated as CASSASNTEAFF.

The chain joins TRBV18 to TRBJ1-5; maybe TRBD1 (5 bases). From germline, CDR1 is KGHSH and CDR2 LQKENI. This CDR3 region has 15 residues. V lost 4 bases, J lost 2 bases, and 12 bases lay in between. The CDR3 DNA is TGTGCCAGCTCACGACAGTCTAGGGGCAATCAGCCCCAGCATTTT. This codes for CASSRQSRGNQPQHF.

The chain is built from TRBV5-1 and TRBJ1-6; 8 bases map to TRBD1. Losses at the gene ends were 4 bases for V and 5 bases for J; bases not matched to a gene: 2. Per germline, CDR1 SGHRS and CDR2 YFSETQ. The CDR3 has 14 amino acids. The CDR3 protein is CASSLTGDNSPLHF. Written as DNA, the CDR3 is TGCGCCAGCAGCCTGACAGGGGATAATTCACCCCTCCACTTT.

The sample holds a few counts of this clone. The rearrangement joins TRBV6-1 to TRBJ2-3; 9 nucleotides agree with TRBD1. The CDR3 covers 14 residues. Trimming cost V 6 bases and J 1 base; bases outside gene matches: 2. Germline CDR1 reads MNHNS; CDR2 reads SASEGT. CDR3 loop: CASRRDRGTDTQYF. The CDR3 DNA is TGTGCCAGCAGAAGGGACAGGGGCACAGATACGCAGTATTTT.

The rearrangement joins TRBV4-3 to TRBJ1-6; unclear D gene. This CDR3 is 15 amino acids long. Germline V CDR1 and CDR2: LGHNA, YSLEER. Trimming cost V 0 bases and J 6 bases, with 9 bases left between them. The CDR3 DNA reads TGCGCCAGCAGCCAAGATCGGTCCCGTAATTCACCCCTCCACTTT. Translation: CASSQDRSRNSPLHF.

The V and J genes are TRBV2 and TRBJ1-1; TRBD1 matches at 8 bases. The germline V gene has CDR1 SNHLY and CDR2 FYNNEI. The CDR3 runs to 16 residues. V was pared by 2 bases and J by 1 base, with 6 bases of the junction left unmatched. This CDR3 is CASSEQGAVGNTEAFF. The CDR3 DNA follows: TGTGCCAGCAGTGAACAGGGGGCAGTGGGGAACACTGAAGCTTTCTTT.

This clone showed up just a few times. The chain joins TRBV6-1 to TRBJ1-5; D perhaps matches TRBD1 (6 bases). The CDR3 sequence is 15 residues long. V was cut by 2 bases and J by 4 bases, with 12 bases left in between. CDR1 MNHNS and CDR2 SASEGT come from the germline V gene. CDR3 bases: TGTGCCAGCAGTGAACTCGGGCAGGGGAATCAGCCCCAGCATTTT. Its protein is CASSELGQGNQPQHF.

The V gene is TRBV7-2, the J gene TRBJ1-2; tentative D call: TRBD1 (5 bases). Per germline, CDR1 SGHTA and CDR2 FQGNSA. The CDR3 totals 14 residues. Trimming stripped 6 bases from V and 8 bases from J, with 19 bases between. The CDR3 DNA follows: TGTGCCAGCAGTAGGCCCAGGGTCCTGGAGGGCTACACCTTC. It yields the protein CASSRPRVLEGYTF.

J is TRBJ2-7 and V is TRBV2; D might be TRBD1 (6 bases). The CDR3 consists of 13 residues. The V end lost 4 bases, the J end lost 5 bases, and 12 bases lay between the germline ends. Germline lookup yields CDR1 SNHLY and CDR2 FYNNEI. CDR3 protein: CASSATGSHEQYV. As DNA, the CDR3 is TGTGCCAGCAGTGCTACAGGGTCCCACGAGCAGTACGTC.

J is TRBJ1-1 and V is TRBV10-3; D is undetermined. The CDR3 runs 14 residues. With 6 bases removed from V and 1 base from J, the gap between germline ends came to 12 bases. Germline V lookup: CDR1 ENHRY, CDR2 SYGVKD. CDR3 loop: CAIRPLGENTEAFF. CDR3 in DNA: TGTGCCATCAGGCCCCTGGGAGAGAACACTGAAGCTTTCTTT.

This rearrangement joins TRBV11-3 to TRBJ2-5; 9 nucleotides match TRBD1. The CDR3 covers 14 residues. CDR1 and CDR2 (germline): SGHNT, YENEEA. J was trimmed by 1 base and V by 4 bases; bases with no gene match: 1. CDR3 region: CASSSTGGQETQYF. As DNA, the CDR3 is TGTGCCAGCAGCTCGACAGGGGGCCAAGAGACCCAGTACTTC.